Listed here is a single T cell receptor beta chain. The data were taken from a study of blood T cell repertoires in COVID-19. Across the whole study: Specimens from acute and convalescent COVID-19 originated in the United States, Italy and Spain.

Profiled with immunoSEQ multiplex PCR; TCRdb holds only in-frame clones, not every one. Among more than 250,000 clones listed, around 89% were seen once. Trimming at V came to 0 bases and at J to 6 bases, leaving 3 bases not matched to a gene. Germline V gene lookup returns CDR1 SGHRS and CDR2 YFSETQ. The CDR3 spans 14 residues. This sequence was found in a woman between 18 and 29 years old with acute COVID-19. The chain has TRBV5-1 and TRBJ2-1, with 7 bases lining up with TRBD2. Material: PBMCs or T cells enriched from blood (not recorded which). In nucleotides, the CDR3 is TGCGCCAGCAGCTTGGTGGGAGGGCCCAATGAGCAGTTCTTC. It translates to CASSLVGGPNEQFF.